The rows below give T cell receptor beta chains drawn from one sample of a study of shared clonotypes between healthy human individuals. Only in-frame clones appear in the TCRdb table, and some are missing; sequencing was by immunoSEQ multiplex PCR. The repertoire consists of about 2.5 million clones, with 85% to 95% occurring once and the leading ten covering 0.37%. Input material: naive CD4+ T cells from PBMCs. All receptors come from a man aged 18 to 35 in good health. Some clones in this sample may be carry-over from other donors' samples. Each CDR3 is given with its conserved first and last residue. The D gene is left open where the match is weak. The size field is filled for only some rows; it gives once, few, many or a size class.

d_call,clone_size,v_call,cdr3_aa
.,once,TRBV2,CASSSSSYEQYF
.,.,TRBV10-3,CAISESEVWGGYTF
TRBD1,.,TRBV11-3,CASSSRTGGDTDTQYF
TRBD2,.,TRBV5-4,CASSPQLLTSGSPSEQFF
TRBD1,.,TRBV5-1,CASSVGPAGGDTEAFF
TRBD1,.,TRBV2,CASSASGQGSRANVLTF
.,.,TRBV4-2,CASSQEQSYGEQYF
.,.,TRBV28,CASSPGGATNEKLFF
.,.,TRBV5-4,CASSPDSRTQYF
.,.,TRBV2,CASSPRVVEQFF
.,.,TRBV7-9,CASSLGEQQPQHF
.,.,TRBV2,CASRPGLALGGDTQYF
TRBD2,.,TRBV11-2,CASTQLPRLAPLTGELFF
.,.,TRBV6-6,CASSLEGGFTF
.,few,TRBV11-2,CASSLQGLGYTF
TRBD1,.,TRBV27,CASSSWVSGTGGPSSNQPQHF
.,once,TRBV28,CASSRGGVISNQPQHF
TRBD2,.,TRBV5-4,CASSLGAGLAGVGNIQYF
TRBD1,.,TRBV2,CASSQTGPYLAFF
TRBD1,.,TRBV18,CASSPPRGQGAVVETQYF
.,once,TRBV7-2,CASSLLGGTLPYEQYF
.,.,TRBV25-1,CASSPNRAATNEKLFF
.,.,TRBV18,CASSPDIMGGPHDTQYF
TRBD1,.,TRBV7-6,CASSRQGDTEAFF